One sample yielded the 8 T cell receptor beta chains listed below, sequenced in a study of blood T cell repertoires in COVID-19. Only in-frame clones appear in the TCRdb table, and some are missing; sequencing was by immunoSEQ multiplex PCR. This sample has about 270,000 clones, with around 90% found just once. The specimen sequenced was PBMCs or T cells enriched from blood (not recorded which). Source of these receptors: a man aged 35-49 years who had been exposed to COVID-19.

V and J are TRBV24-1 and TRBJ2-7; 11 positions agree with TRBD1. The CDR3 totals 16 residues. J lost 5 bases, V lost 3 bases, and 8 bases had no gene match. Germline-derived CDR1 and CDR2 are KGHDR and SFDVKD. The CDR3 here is CATSDPGQGARNEQYF. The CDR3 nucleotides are TGTGCCACCAGTGATCCTGGACAGGGGGCGCGCAACGAGCAGTACTTC.

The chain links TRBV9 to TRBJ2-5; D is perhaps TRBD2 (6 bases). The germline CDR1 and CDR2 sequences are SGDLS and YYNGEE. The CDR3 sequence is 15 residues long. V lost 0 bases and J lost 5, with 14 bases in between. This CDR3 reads CASSVEGRGGETQYF. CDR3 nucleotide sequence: TGTGCCAGCAGCGTAGAGGGGCGGGGTGGGGAGACCCAGTACTTC.

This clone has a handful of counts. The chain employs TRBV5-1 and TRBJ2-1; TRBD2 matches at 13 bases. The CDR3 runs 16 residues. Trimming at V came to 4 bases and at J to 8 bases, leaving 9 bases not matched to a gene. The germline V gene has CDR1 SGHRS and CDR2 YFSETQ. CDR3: CASSEGTSGITDEQFF. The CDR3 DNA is TGCGCCAGCAGCGAGGGGACTAGCGGGATCACAGATGAGCAGTTCTTC.

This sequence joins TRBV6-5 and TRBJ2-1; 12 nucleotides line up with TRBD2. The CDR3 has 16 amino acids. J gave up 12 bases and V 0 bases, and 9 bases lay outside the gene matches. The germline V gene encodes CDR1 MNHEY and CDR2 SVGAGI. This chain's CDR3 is CASSYSQTSGSISQFF. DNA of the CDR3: TGTGCCAGCAGTTACTCCCAGACTAGCGGGAGTATATCGCAGTTCTTC.

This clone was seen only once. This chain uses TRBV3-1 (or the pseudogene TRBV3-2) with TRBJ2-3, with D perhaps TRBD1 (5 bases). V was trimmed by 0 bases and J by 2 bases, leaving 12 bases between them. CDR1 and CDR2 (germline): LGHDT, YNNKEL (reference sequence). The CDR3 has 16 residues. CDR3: CASSQEGEPFTDTQYF. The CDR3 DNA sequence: TGTGCCAGCAGCCAAGAAGGGGAACCTTTCACAGATACGCAGTATTTT.

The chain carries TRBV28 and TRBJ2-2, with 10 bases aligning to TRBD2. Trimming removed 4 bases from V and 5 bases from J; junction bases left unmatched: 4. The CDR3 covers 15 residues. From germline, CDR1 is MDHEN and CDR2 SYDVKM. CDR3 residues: CASSYLAGATGELFF. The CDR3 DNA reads TGTGCCAGCAGTTACCTAGCGGGAGCAACCGGGGAGCTGTTTTTT.

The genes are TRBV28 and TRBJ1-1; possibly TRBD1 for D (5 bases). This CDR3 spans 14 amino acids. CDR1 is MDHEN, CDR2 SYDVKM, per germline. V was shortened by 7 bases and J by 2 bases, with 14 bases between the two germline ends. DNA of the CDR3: TGTGCCAGCATCGGAGCAGGGCCTAACACTGAAGCTTTCTTT. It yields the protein CASIGAGPNTEAFF. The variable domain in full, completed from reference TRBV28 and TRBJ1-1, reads DVKVTQSSRYLVKRTGEKVFLECVQDMDHENMFWYRQDPGLGLRLIYFSYDVKMKEKGDIPEGYSVSREKKERFSLILESASTNQTSMYLCASIGAGPNTEAFFGQGTRLTVV.

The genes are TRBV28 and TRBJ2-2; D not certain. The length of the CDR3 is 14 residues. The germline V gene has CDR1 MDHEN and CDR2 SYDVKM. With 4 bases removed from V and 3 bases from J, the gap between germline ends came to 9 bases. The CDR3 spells CASSSRSDTGELFF. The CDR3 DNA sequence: TGTGCCAGCAGTTCTCGGAGTGACACCGGGGAGCTGTTTTTT. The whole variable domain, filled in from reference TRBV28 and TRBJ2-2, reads DVKVTQSSRYLVKRTGEKVFLECVQDMDHENMFWYRQDPGLGLRLIYFSYDVKMKEKGDIPEGYSVSREKKERFSLILESASTNQTSMYLCASSSRSDTGELFFGEGSRLTVL.